What follows are 6 T cell receptor beta chains derived from one specimen sequenced in a study of blood T cell repertoires in COVID-19. The method was immunoSEQ multiplex PCR; TCRdb's version includes in-frame clones alone and lacks a portion of them. The sample contains some 56,000 clones, about 91% of which appear only once. Sequencing input: peripheral blood. The receptors shown here come from a woman aged 60-70 years with COVID-19, enrolled during active disease.

The chain combines TRBV12-3 or TRBV12-4 with TRBJ1-1; the D is unclear. This CDR3 is 12 amino acids long. Trimming pared 1 base from V and 7 bases from J, leaving 7 bases between. Written as DNA, the CDR3 is TGTGCCAGCAGTTTAGGGTCAGTTGAAGCTTTCTTT. Protein: CASSLGSVEAFF.

The chain employs TRBV6-2 or TRBV6-3 and TRBJ2-1; TRBD2 might be the D (5 bases). V lost 2 bases to trimming and J lost 8 bases, with 13 bases between them. This CDR3 comprises 14 residues. CDR1 is MNHEY, CDR2 SVGEGT, per germline. CDR3 coding DNA: TGTGCCAGCAGTTACGCGGGCGGGTACGATGAGCAGTTCTTC. Translated: CASSYAGGYDEQFF.

The chain combines TRBV9 with TRBJ1-1, with TRBD1 matching 9 bases. V shed 2 bases, J shed 3 bases, and the junction held 5 bases outside the gene matches. Germline loops: CDR1 SGDLS, CDR2 YYNGEE. This CDR3 is 15 amino acids long. DNA of the CDR3: TGTGCCAGCAGCGTGACAGGGGGTAGGGACACTGAAGCTTTCTTT. Its protein product is CASSVTGGRDTEAFF. The full variable domain, with the rest looked up from reference TRBV9 and TRBJ1-1, is DSGVTQTPKHLITATGQRVTLRCSPRSGDLSVYWYQQSLDQGLQFLIQYYNGEERAKGNILERFSAQQFPDLHSELNLSSLELGDSALYFCASSVTGGRDTEAFFGQGTRLTVV.

J is TRBJ2-4 and V is TRBV27, with D perhaps TRBD1 (5 bases). The CDR3 is made up of 15 amino acids. CDR1 is MNHEY, CDR2 SMNVEV, per germline (reference sequence). V was clipped by 8 bases and J by 0 bases, with 14 bases between them. The CDR3 is CASGPTELAKNIQYF. The DNA of the CDR3 is TGTGCCAGCGGCCCGACAGAACTAGCCAAAAACATTCAGTACTTC.

The V and J genes are TRBV9 and TRBJ2-5; 14 nucleotides match TRBD2. This CDR3 has 16 residues. Germline trimming cut 4 bases from V and 5 bases from J; bases unmatched to any gene: 7. The germline CDR1 and CDR2 sequences are SGDLS and YYNGEE. As DNA, the CDR3 is TGTGCCAGCAGCCCAGGGACTAGCGGGAGTCGGGAGACCCAGTACTTC. Translation: CASSPGTSGSRETQYF.

This clone was seen just once. The chain links TRBV3-1 (or the pseudogene TRBV3-2) to TRBJ1-2; D call uncertain. V was trimmed by 4 bases and J by 4 bases, leaving 16 bases between them. From germline, CDR1 is LGHDT and CDR2 YNNKEL (reference sequence). The CDR3 contains 15 residues. In nucleotides, the CDR3 is TGTGCCAGCAGCCGAAACGAGGGATGGGCCTATGGCTACACCTTC. The encoded protein is CASSRNEGWAYGYTF.